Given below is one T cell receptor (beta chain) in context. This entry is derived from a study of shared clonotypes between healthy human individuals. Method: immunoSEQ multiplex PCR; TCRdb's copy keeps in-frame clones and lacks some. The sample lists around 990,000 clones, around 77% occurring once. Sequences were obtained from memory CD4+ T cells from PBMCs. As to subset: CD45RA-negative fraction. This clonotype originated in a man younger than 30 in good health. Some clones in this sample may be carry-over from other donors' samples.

Here the CDR3 reads CASSSTPGHLNTEAFF. CDR3 coding DNA: TGCGCCAGCAGCTCAACTCCGGGACACCTGAACACTGAAGCTTTCTTT. The V gene is TRBV5-1, the J gene TRBJ1-1; possible D gene TRBD1, 6 bases. CDR1 is SGHRS, CDR2 YFSETQ, per germline. V lost 3 bases to trimming and J lost 0 bases, with 15 bases between them. This CDR3 region has 16 residues. Together with reference TRBV5-1 and TRBJ1-1, the CDR3 gives the full variable domain: KAGVTQTPRYLIKTRGQQVTLSCSPISGHRSVSWYQQTPGQGLQFLFEYFSETQRNKGNFPGRFSGRQFSNSRSEMNVSTLELGDSALYLCASSSTPGHLNTEAFFGQGTRLTVV.